The present entry profiles one T cell receptor (beta chain) with its context. There is no known antigen for this receptor. No base quality information exists; no much larger clone differs at one position. This record belongs to a study of blood T cell repertoires in COVID-19 (TCRdb year 2020). Broadly, across the study: The collaborator samples originated in the United States, Italy and Spain and spanned the acute and convalescent phases of COVID-19. The prospective study material was composed of cDNA or gDNA derived from T cells, B-cell-depleted T cells, or PBMCs. The dataset comprised deeply sampled blood TCRbeta repertoires from subjects exposed to, actively infected with, or recovered from COVID-19. The repertoires were released in a freely available public database intended as a resource for research on the immune response to SARS-CoV-2. Samples were obtained from the ongoing ImmuneRACE study (first 160 participants) and from over 1,000 subjects provided by 6 global collaborators. The sample metadata nearly always contained a de-identified subject ID, COVID-19 status, age in years and sex. Where available, HLA class I and class II types were taken from metadata supplied by the sample provider and were not determined by assay-based typing. Results and caveats for the whole study, not just this receptor: Clinical and demographic metadata were provided uncurated, with the amount varying by source and participant.

TCRbeta CDR3 regions were amplified from genomic DNA using the immunoSEQ Assay, a bias-controlled multiplex PCR. From the authors' description of their analysis: The number of nucleated cells in each sample was estimated from the amplification of reference gene primers within the assay. To quantify the absolute abundance of each unique TCRbeta CDR3 rearrangement, sequence reads were collapsed and filtered. Productive Simpson clonality was computed per sample as the square root of Simpson's diversity index over productive rearrangements. TCRdb took over this immuneACCESS table, retaining in-frame rearrangements with V and J assigned. Such tables are incomplete; in checked studies, under half of the missing clones stem from an unresolved V gene, and the remainder is unexplained. V and J calls and clone size are given by that table; D and trimming were obtained from the DNA. A total of a few hundred thousand clones appear in this sample, more than 85% of them only once. The ten largest clones capture about 0.83% of the sample.

Enrolling through a virtual design, the prospective study's participants ranged in age from roughly 18 to 89 years and lived across about two dozen United States geographic areas. Cohort assignment in the prospective study relied on participant-reported clinical history from a screening survey and a study questionnaire. Exposed participants had been in contact with someone with a PCR-confirmed or clinician-diagnosed COVID-19 case within 2 weeks of study entry. In the prospective study, whole blood, serum and a nasopharyngeal or oropharyngeal swab were collected from each participant by mobile phlebotomists. Additional blood draws and questionnaires over an approximately two-month period could optionally be provided by prospective study participants. Blood samples from the prospective study were shipped frozen or at room temperature prior to DNA extraction. Sequences were obtained from PBMCs or T cells enriched from blood (not recorded which). The sequence was collected from a woman aged 40-49 years who had been exposed to COVID-19.

The CDR3 region: CASSPGQGNEKLFF. The DNA is as follows: TGTGCCAGCAGTCCGGGACAGGGTAATGAAAAACTGTTTTTT. Here the chain combines TRBV27 and TRBJ1-4; TRBD1 aligns with 9 central bases. Trimming removed 5 bases from V and 4 bases from J; the gene matches leave 2 bases unexplained. Measured from the cysteine to the phenylalanine, the CDR3 is 14 residues long. The entry retains the CDR3 DNA only, 42 bases that are in frame from base 1. The germline V gene (reference sequence) specifies MNHEY as CDR1 and SMNVEV as CDR2. The full variable domain, completed from the reference TRBV27 and TRBJ1-4 proteins outside the CDR3, reads EAQVTQNPRYLITVTGKKLTVTCSQNMNHEYMSWYRQDPGLGLRQIYYSMNVEVTDKGDVPEGYKVSRKEKRNFPLILESPSPNQTSLYFCASSPGQGNEKLFFGSGTQLSVL.